This T cell receptor beta chain was observed in a study of OX40 agonist ivuxolimab in advanced cancers. About the research overall: Patients receiving dose escalation had hepatocellular carcinoma, melanoma, renal cell or head and neck cancer. The eligibility criteria allowed prior anti-PD-1, anti-PD-L1 or anti-CTLA-4 therapy, and 40% had some. Study conclusions and caveats: At 0.1 to 3.0 mg/kg, clonal expansion of CD4+ and CD8+ blood T cells had occurred by week 6. Among T cells, CD8+ cells averaged more expanded clones than CD4+ cells.

The method was immunoSEQ multiplex PCR; TCRdb's version includes in-frame clones alone and lacks a portion of them. The repertoire consists of tens of thousands of clones, with roughly four fifths occurring once and the leading ten covering around 1.6%. Germline V gene lookup returns CDR1 SGHDN and CDR2 FVKESK. The CDR3 contains 15 residues. V gave up 3 bases and J gave up 7 bases, with 18 bases separating them. Regarding this clone: Its target is unknown.

Sequencing was performed on CD4+ or CD8+ T cells sorted from blood, taken in a trial of the OX40 agonist ivuxolimab. The TCR was taken from an adult with an advanced solid tumor such as melanoma, head and neck, liver or kidney cancer. This sequence joins TRBV14 and TRBJ2-5; perhaps TRBD2 as D (6 bases). This CDR3 reads CASSHSGQGSGTQYF. The CDR3 DNA follows: TGTGCCAGCAGCCATAGCGGTCAAGGAAGTGGGACCCAGTACTTC. Full variable domain (remainder filled in from reference TRBV14 and TRBJ2-5): EAGVTQFPSHSVIEKGQTVTLRCDPISGHDNLYWYRRVMGKEIKFLLHFVKESKQDESGMPNNRFLAERTGGTYSTLKVQPAELEDSGVYFCASSHSGQGSGTQYFGPGTRLLVL.